These 29 T cell receptor beta chains came from one sample sequenced in a study of cytomegalovirus exposure and HLA in healthy donors. Use of 60 Vbeta and 13 Jbeta primers characterized the PCR. Assay used: immunoSEQ multiplex PCR; TCRdb lists only in-frame clones, some missing. Among some 100,000 clones listed, more than 70% were seen once. What was sequenced was PBMCs. These receptors originate from a man aged 45-65 years in good health and CMV-seropositive.

The chain recombines TRBV7-9 with TRBJ1-2, with unresolved D. This CDR3 spans 15 amino acids. Germline V CDR1 and CDR2: SEHNR, FQNEAQ (reference sequence). V gave up 5 bases and J gave up 4 bases, with 17 bases separating them. The CDR3: CASSPPSGDPYGYTF. The CDR3 bases are TGTGCCAGCAGCCCCCCCAGCGGGGATCCCTATGGCTACACCTTC.

The chain employs TRBV5-6 and TRBJ2-1; TRBD2 is a possible D gene (6 bases). V lost 0 bases and J 7 bases, leaving 11 bases between the germline ends. Germline lookup yields CDR1 SGHDT and CDR2 YYEEEE. This CDR3 comprises 14 residues. CDR3 region: CASSLGDSLNEQFF. The CDR3 DNA reads TGTGCCAGCAGCTTGGGGGACTCCTTGAATGAGCAGTTCTTC.

The gene calls are TRBV4-3 and TRBJ2-1, with D maybe TRBD2 (6 bases). There are 16 residues in the CDR3. Germline V gene data show CDR1 as LGHNA and CDR2 as YSLEER. V shed 1 base and J shed 7 bases, with 17 bases lying between them. The CDR3 protein is CASSQGLLARENEQFF. The CDR3 coding sequence is TGCGCCAGCAGCCAAGGTTTGCTAGCGAGGGAAAATGAGCAGTTCTTC.

The chain is built from TRBV9 and TRBJ2-3; D perhaps matches TRBD1 (6 bases). In germline, CDR1 is SGDLS, CDR2 YYNGEE. Trimming removed 3 bases at V and 5 bases at J, with 19 bases between. The CDR3 covers 16 residues. The CDR3: CASSATGFLSGDTQYF. The CDR3, as DNA: TGTGCCAGCAGCGCCACAGGGTTTTTATCGGGAGATACGCAGTATTTT.

V is TRBV7-2 and J is TRBJ1-5; no firm D call. The germline V gene encodes CDR1 SGHTA and CDR2 FQGNSA. V dropped 5 bases and J dropped 4 bases, with 9 bases sitting between them. The CDR3 runs to 13 residues. CDR3 amino acids: CASSEAGNQPQHF. The CDR3 region has the DNA TGTGCCAGCAGCGAAGCGGGAAATCAGCCCCAGCATTTT.

The V gene is TRBV20-1, the J gene TRBJ2-7, with unresolved D. Germline V lookup: CDR1 DFQATT, CDR2 SNEGSKA (reference sequence). The CDR3 has 11 amino acids. V was pared by 7 bases and J by 1 base, with 8 bases between. The CDR3 nucleotides are TGCAGTGTGAGGAGATCCTACGAGCAGTACTTC. As protein: CSVRRSYEQYF.

This chain joins TRBV7-9 and TRBJ2-3; 7 bases fit TRBD2. V gave up 4 bases and J gave up 2 bases; unmatched junction bases: 6. This CDR3 is built from 15 residues. The germline CDR1 and CDR2 sequences are SEHNR and FQNEAQ (reference sequence). The DNA of the CDR3 is TGTGCCAGCAGCTCCCACGCGGGGGACACAGATACGCAGTATTTT. Translated: CASSSHAGDTDTQYF.

This clone appeared a few times. This rearrangement joins TRBV21-1 to TRBJ1-1; the table calls TRBD1, which could not be checked here. TRBV21-1 is flagged as a pseudogene. This CDR3 contains 15 residues. The CDR3 sequence is CASSGTGFTNTEAFF. The DNA for the CDR3 is TGTGCCAGCAGCGGAACAGGGTTTACGAACACTGAAGCTTTCTTT.

The CDR3 DNA reads TGTGCCAGCAGTCCAAAGACCGGGACAGGGGGTAGGGACACTGAAGCTTTCTTT. It encodes CASSPKTGTGGRDTEAFF. The rearrangement joins TRBV14 to TRBJ1-1, with 11 bases lining up with TRBD1. From germline, CDR1 is SGHDN and CDR2 FVKESK. The trim removed 6 bases at V and 3 bases at J, leaving 15 bases unmatched. The length of the CDR3 is 18 residues. The whole variable domain, remainder taken from reference TRBV14 and TRBJ1-1, is EAGVTQFPSHSVIEKGQTVTLRCDPISGHDNLYWYRRVMGKEIKFLLHFVKESKQDESGMPNNRFLAERTGGTYSTLKVQPAELEDSGVYFCASSPKTGTGGRDTEAFFGQGTRLTVV.

V usage is TRBV7-2 and J usage is TRBJ1-5; 9 bases agree with TRBD1. V gave up 4 bases and J gave up 1 base; unmatched junction bases: 2. The CDR3 length is 15 residues. CDR1 is SGHTA, CDR2 FQGNSA, per germline. This CDR3 reads CASSSGQGSNQPQHF. CDR3 coding DNA: TGTGCCAGCAGCTCCGGACAGGGGAGCAATCAGCCCCAGCATTTT.

This clone came up a few times. J is TRBJ2-3 and V is TRBV5-1, with D uncertain. Germline CDR1 reads SGHRS; CDR2 reads YFSETQ. V was shortened by 0 bases and J by 2 bases, with 7 bases between the two germline ends. The CDR3 spans 14 residues. The CDR3 DNA reads as TGCGCCAGCAGCTTGGTGGCGGACACAGATACGCAGTATTTT. Its protein is CASSLVADTDTQYF.

The chain combines TRBV5-4 with TRBJ2-2, with D uncertain. CDR1 and CDR2 (germline): SGHNT, YYREEE (reference sequence). V shed 0 bases and J shed 7 bases, with 4 bases lying between them. The CDR3 has 12 amino acids. CDR3 DNA sequence: TGTGCCAGCAGCTTGGCCAGCGGGGAGCTGTTTTTT. Translated, it gives CASSLASGELFF.

The V gene is TRBV2, the J gene TRBJ1-5, with D possibly matching TRBD1 (6 bases). CDR1 and CDR2 (germline): SNHLY, FYNNEI. The germline V and J ends were trimmed by 2 bases and 4 bases, with 9 bases remaining between them. The CDR3 length is 14 residues. In DNA, the CDR3 is TGTGCCAGCAGTGAAAACAGGGATAATCAGCCCCAGCATTTT. Translation gives CASSENRDNQPQHF.

V is TRBV7-2 and J is TRBJ1-5; 7 bases are shared with TRBD1. Trimming cost V 4 bases and J 5 bases; bases outside gene matches: 8. The CDR3 is made up of 15 amino acids. CDR1 SGHTA and CDR2 FQGNSA come from the germline V gene. The CDR3 DNA reads TGTGCCAGCAGCTCGCGACCAACAGGGGATCAGCCCCAGCATTTT. Its translation is CASSSRPTGDQPQHF.

This chain links TRBV6-5 with TRBJ2-7; 9 bases are shared with TRBD2. Trimming took 2 bases from V and 6 from J; bases not matched to a gene: 5. The V gene's germline CDR1 is MNHEY and CDR2 SVGAGI. This CDR3 has 14 residues. Here the CDR3 reads CASSYAAGGLEQYF. CDR3 coding DNA: TGTGCCAGCAGTTACGCGGCGGGGGGGCTCGAGCAGTACTTC.

The gene calls are TRBV18 and TRBJ2-7, with unresolved D. V shed 3 bases and J shed 5 bases, with 8 bases lying between them. The CDR3 covers 12 residues. From germline, CDR1 is KGHSH and CDR2 LQKENI. CDR3 in amino acids: CASSPTGDEQYF. DNA for the CDR3: TGTGCCAGCTCACCTACTGGTGACGAGCAGTACTTC.

The chain is built from TRBV18 and TRBJ1-6; D possibly corresponds to TRBD1 (6 bases). CDR1 and CDR2 from the germline V gene are KGHSH and LQKENI. This CDR3 contains 18 residues. Trimming removed 3 bases at V and 0 bases at J, with 15 bases between. DNA of the CDR3: TGTGCCAGCTCACCCGAGGGACAAGGGAGCTCCTATAATTCACCCCTCCACTTT. As protein: CASSPEGQGSSYNSPLHF.

CDR3 coding DNA: TGTGCCAGTAGTACACAGGCTAACTATGGCTACACCTTC. Its protein is CASSTQANYGYTF. This sequence joins TRBV19 and TRBJ1-2; possible D gene TRBD1, 5 bases. V was clipped by 4 bases and J by 0 bases, with 6 bases between them. This CDR3 has 13 residues. CDR1 is LNHDA and CDR2 is SQIVND in the germline V gene (reference sequence).

This clone showed up just a few times. The chain has TRBV5-6 and TRBJ2-1; 7 nucleotides align to TRBD1. The germline gives CDR1 SGHDT, CDR2 YYEEEE. Trimming removed 4 bases from V and 5 bases from J; junction bases left unmatched: 9. This CDR3 has 15 residues. Written as DNA, the CDR3 is TGTGCCAGCAGCGACGACAGGGAGAGAAACAATGAGCAGTTCTTC. Its translation is CASSDDRERNNEQFF.

A few counts support this clone. The rearrangement uses TRBV6-5 and TRBJ1-3, with TRBD1 as a possible D gene (5 bases). Germline loops: CDR1 MNHEY, CDR2 SVGAGI. CDR3 length: 14 residues. Trimming took off 6 bases at V and 0 bases at J, with 9 bases between the two ends. CDR3 in amino acids: CASRSGFSGNTIYF. CDR3 in DNA: TGTGCCAGCAGGTCAGGGTTCTCTGGAAACACCATATATTTT.

In DNA, the CDR3 is TGTGCCAGCTCACCAAGACAGAGTAACACTGAAGCTTTCTTT. Translated: CASSPRQSNTEAFF. V is TRBV18 and J is TRBJ1-1; possibly TRBD1 for D (5 bases). The CDR3 runs to 14 residues. Trimming left V 2 bases short and J 2 bases short, with 9 bases between. From germline, CDR1 is KGHSH and CDR2 LQKENI.

The chain is built from TRBV2 and TRBJ2-7; no reliable D call. Germline V CDR1 and CDR2: SNHLY, FYNNEI. With 1 base removed from V and 0 bases from J, the gap between germline ends came to 13 bases. The CDR3 length is 16 residues. The CDR3 reads CASSEGSRSGSYEQYF. The CDR3 DNA reads as TGTGCCAGCAGTGAAGGAAGTCGGTCCGGCTCCTACGAGCAGTACTTC.

The chain carries TRBV4-1 and TRBJ2-5; D is perhaps TRBD1 (5 bases). V was trimmed by 0 bases and J by 9 bases, leaving 14 bases between them. The length of the CDR3 is 14 residues. Germline-derived CDR1 and CDR2 are MGHRA and YSYEKL. This chain's CDR3 is CASSQEGPRRPQYF. CDR3 bases: TGCGCCAGCAGCCAAGAGGGGCCGCGTCGTCCCCAGTACTTC.

The chain employs TRBV18 and TRBJ1-5, with 8 bases matching TRBD1. Germline CDR1 is KGHSH and CDR2 is LQKENI. The CDR3 is 16 amino acids. Germline trimming cut 5 bases from V and 3 bases from J; bases unmatched to any gene: 9. This chain's CDR3 is CASSEGQGRINQPQHF. CDR3 sequence (DNA): TGTGCCAGCTCAGAAGGACAGGGACGTATCAATCAGCCCCAGCATTTT.

This sequence joins TRBV13 and TRBJ2-1; maybe TRBD1 (6 bases). Trimming removed 5 bases from V and 9 bases from J, with 26 bases in between. CDR3 size: 17 residues. The germline gives CDR1 PRHDT, CDR2 FYEKMQ (reference sequence). In DNA, the CDR3 is TGTGCCAGCAGCCCCGCCCGGGACAAGAGTTGGAGGAGTGAGCAGTTCTTC. This codes for CASSPARDKSWRSEQFF.

The CDR3 DNA follows: TGTGCCAGTACCTCATTCGGGACAGGGGGTCGGTACGAGCAGTACTTC. Encoded protein: CASTSFGTGGRYEQYF. V and J are TRBV19 and TRBJ2-7; 11 bases are shared with TRBD1. The CDR3 consists of 16 residues. Germline V gives CDR1 LNHDA, CDR2 SQIVND (reference sequence). V lost 7 bases and J lost 4; bases outside the gene matches: 12.

Comment on this clone: Mismatch with germline at one junction end may stem from a read error. The rearrangement uses TRBV27 and TRBJ2-7, with 10 positions matching TRBD2. This CDR3 region has 17 residues. Germline V lookup: CDR1 MNHEY, CDR2 SMNVEV (reference sequence). The CDR3 DNA reads as TGTGCCAGCACTTTAAACGCCATTCTAGCGGGGGTTGGGGAGCAGTACTTC. Translating gives CASTLNAILAGVGEQYF.

CDR3 DNA sequence: TGTGCCAGCAGCCTGTATCCCGGGGAGCTGTTTTTT. It yields the protein CASSLYPGELFF. This chain links TRBV2 with TRBJ2-2; no firm D call. The V end was cut by 6 bases, the J end by 6 bases, with 8 bases between. The CDR3 is 12 amino acids. Germline V gives CDR1 SNHLY, CDR2 FYNNEI.

V usage is TRBV28 and J usage is TRBJ2-3, with D uncertain. The CDR3 is made up of 13 amino acids. Germline lookup yields CDR1 MDHEN and CDR2 SYDVKM. Trimming stripped 7 bases from V and 0 bases from J, with 8 bases between. For the CDR3, the DNA is TGTGCCAGCACCCGTCCCAGCACAGATACGCAGTATTTT. Its protein product is CASTRPSTDTQYF. Supplemented by reference TRBV28 and TRBJ2-3, the full variable domain reads DVKVTQSSRYLVKRTGEKVFLECVQDMDHENMFWYRQDPGLGLRLIYFSYDVKMKEKGDIPEGYSVSREKKERFSLILESASTNQTSMYLCASTRPSTDTQYFGPGTRLTVL.